This T cell receptor (beta chain) was sequenced during a study of blood T cell repertoires in COVID-19. Background on the study: There were acute and convalescent COVID-19 samples, and they came from the United States, Italy and Spain. T cells, B-cell-depleted T cells, or PBMCs provided the cDNA or gDNA that served as material.

Source study methods: Amplified reference gene primers provided the basis for estimating nucleated cell counts. The assay was immunoSEQ multiplex PCR, and TCRdb's table has in-frame clones only and misses some. Clone size and V and J calls were adopted from that table, with D and trimming inferred from the DNA. The table shows under 250,000 clones, with around 80% occurring only once. V lost 4 bases and J 0 bases, leaving 4 bases between the germline ends. Per germline, CDR1 KGHDR and CDR2 SFDVKD. The CDR3 length is 13 residues. V and J are TRBV24-1 and TRBJ2-3; D not certain. Sequencing was performed on peripheral blood. The clonotype was recovered from a woman in her 70s with acute or convalescent COVID-19. As DNA, the CDR3 is TGTGCCACCAGTGACAGTAGCACAGATACGCAGTATTTT. The encoded protein is CATSDSSTDTQYF.